Below are 12 T cell receptor beta chains sequenced from a single sample in a study of blood T cell repertoires in COVID-19. Assay: immunoSEQ multiplex PCR; the TCRdb copy retains only in-frame clones and omits some. The data show about 260,000 clones, 88% seen once. Sequenced material: peripheral blood. These TCRs come from a man aged 60 to 75 who had recovered from COVID-19.

The chain has TRBV3-1 (or the pseudogene TRBV3-2) and TRBJ1-1; D might be TRBD1 (6 bases). CDR3 size: 15 residues. Germline V CDR1 and CDR2: LGHDT, YNNKEL (reference sequence). The germline V and J ends were trimmed by 4 bases and 1 base, with 13 bases remaining between them. The CDR3: CASSPGDRRNTEAFF. CDR3 nucleotides: TGTGCCAGCAGCCCAGGAGACAGGAGGAACACTGAAGCTTTCTTT.

The rearrangement links TRBV6-6 to TRBJ1-1, with 9 bases lining up with TRBD1. The CDR3 runs to 12 residues. V shed 2 bases, J shed 8 bases, and the junction held 0 bases outside the gene matches. From germline, CDR1 is MNHNY and CDR2 SVGAGI (reference sequence). CDR3 sequence (DNA): TGTGCCAGCAGTTACGGACAGGGGGAAGCTTTCTTT. This codes for CASSYGQGEAFF.

V and J are TRBV29-1 and TRBJ2-5, with 9 bases that match TRBD1. CDR1 SQVTM and CDR2 ANQGSEA come from the germline V gene. V trimming: 7 bases; J trimming: 5 bases; junction bases outside the gene matches: 11. The CDR3 totals 14 residues. This CDR3 reads CSAAGDRVDETQYF. CDR3 nucleotides: TGCAGCGCAGCCGGGGACAGGGTGGACGAGACCCAGTACTTC.

The chain carries TRBV27 and TRBJ2-7; a weak D match, TRBD1 (5 bases). The length of the CDR3 is 14 residues. The germline V gene encodes CDR1 MNHEY and CDR2 SMNVEV (reference sequence). The V end was cut by 5 bases, the J end by 1 base, with 12 bases between. For the CDR3, the DNA is TGTGCCAGCAGTCCCTCCAGGGTATCCTACGAGCAGTACTTC. Its protein product is CASSPSRVSYEQYF.

This rearrangement joins TRBV10-3 to TRBJ1-2; tentatively, D is TRBD1 (6 bases). The germline CDR1 and CDR2 sequences are ENHRY and SYGVKD. Trimming shortened V by 2 bases and J by 0 bases, and 10 bases separated the two germline ends. This CDR3 contains 15 residues. In DNA form, the CDR3 reads TGTGCCATCAGTGAGGGGGACATACCTAACTATGGCTACACCTTC. It specifies CAISEGDIPNYGYTF.

J is TRBJ2-6 and V is TRBV18; D remains ambiguous. In germline, CDR1 is KGHSH, CDR2 LQKENI. The germline V and J ends were trimmed by 6 bases and 4 bases, with 10 bases remaining between them. The CDR3 covers 14 residues. CDR3 protein: CASSSVPGANVLTF. The CDR3 nucleotides read TGTGCCAGCTCGTCAGTGCCCGGGGCCAACGTCCTGACTTTC.

J is TRBJ2-1 and V is TRBV30; possibly TRBD2 for D (7 bases). V shed 0 bases and J shed 0 bases, with 9 bases lying between them. The germline V gene encodes CDR1 GTSNPN and CDR2 SVGIG (reference sequence). The length of the CDR3 is 15 residues. In DNA form, the CDR3 reads TGTGCCTGGAGTGTAGGGGGGGCCTCCTACAATGAGCAGTTCTTC. This gives the protein CAWSVGGASYNEQFF.

The rearrangement uses TRBV5-6 and TRBJ1-4; 8 bases align to TRBD1. V lost 0 bases, J lost 8 bases, and 6 bases stayed unmatched. The germline V gene has CDR1 SGHDT and CDR2 YYEEEE. The length of the CDR3 is 15 residues. Here the CDR3 DNA reads TGTGCCAGCAGCTTGGCCCTGACAGGGGTGGAAAAACTGTTTTTT. Translation: CASSLALTGVEKLFF.

This chain connects TRBV30 to TRBJ1-2, with a possible D match to TRBD1 (5 bases). Germline V gene lookup returns CDR1 GTSNPN and CDR2 SVGIG (reference sequence). CDR3 length: 12 amino acids. Between the trimmed V and J ends, which lost 2 bases and 4 bases, there was a span of 8 bases. Here the CDR3 DNA reads TGTGCCTGGAGTCCAGGGATCTATGGCTACACCTTC. Amino acids: CAWSPGIYGYTF. The entire variable domain, with the rest obtained from reference TRBV30 and TRBJ1-2, is as follows: SQTIHQWPATLVQPVGSPLSLECTVEGTSNPNLYWYRQAAGRGLQLLFYSVGIGQISSEVPQNLSASRPQDRQFILSSKKLLLSDSGFYLCAWSPGIYGYTFGSGTRLTVV.

The DNA for the CDR3 is TGCGCCAGCAGCTTCGGCGGGGGGGCTTACAATGAGCAGTTCTTC. Residues: CASSFGGGAYNEQFF. The chain uses TRBV5-1 and TRBJ2-1, with TRBD2 matching over 9 bases. Trimming cost V 2 bases and J 4 bases; bases outside gene matches: 4. CDR1 is SGHRS, CDR2 YFSETQ, per germline. The CDR3 is made up of 15 amino acids.

The V call is TRBV7-9, the J call TRBJ1-2; D unclear. Trimming removed 4 bases from V and 4 bases from J, with 10 bases in between. CDR1 is SEHNR and CDR2 is FQNEAQ in the germline V gene (reference sequence). This CDR3 is 13 amino acids long. In DNA, the CDR3 is TGTGCCAGCAGCTCTGCGGGTGCCTATGGCTACACCTTC. Its translation is CASSSAGAYGYTF.

The rearrangement uses TRBV11-3 and TRBJ1-3; 7 positions agree with TRBD1. Trimming took 4 bases from V and 3 from J; bases not matched to a gene: 3. The germline CDR1 and CDR2 sequences are SGHNT and YENEEA. This CDR3 spans 14 amino acids. The CDR3 loop reads CASSSTGFGNTIYF. The CDR3 DNA reads TGTGCCAGCAGCTCGACAGGGTTTGGAAACACCATATATTTT. Full variable domain (remainder filled in from reference TRBV11-3 and TRBJ1-3): EAGVVQSPRYKIIEKKQPVAFWCNPISGHNTLYWYLQNLGQGPELLIRYENEEAVDDSQLPKDRFSAERLKGVDSTLKIQPAELGDSAVYLCASSSTGFGNTIYFGEGSWLTVV.